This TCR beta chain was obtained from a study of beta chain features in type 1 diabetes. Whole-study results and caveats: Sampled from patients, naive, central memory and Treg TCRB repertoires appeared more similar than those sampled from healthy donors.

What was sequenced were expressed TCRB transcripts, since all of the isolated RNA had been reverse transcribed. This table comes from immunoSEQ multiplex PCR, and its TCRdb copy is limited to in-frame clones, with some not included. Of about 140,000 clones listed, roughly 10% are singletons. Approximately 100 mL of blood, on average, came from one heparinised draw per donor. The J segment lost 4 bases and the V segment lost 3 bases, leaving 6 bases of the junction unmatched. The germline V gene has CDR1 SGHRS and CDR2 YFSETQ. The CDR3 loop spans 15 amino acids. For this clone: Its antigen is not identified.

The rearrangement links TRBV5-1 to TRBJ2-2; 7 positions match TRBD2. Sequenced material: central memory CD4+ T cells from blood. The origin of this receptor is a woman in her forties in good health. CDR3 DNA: TGCGCCAGCAGCTCGGCACCGGGGGGCACCGGGGAGCTGTTTTTT. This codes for CASSSAPGGTGELFF.